What follows describes a single TCR beta chain. This specimen comes from a study of cytomegalovirus exposure and HLA in healthy donors. At the level of the study: Out of 180 million or so T cells, an earlier analysis found roughly 110 million unique TCR beta sequences in total.

The CDR3 contains 16 residues. Per germline, CDR1 KGHSH and CDR2 LQKENI. The V end lost 6 bases, the J end lost 1 base, and 16 bases lay between the germline ends. PCR used 60 Vbeta primers and 13 Jbeta primers. Profiled with immunoSEQ multiplex PCR; TCRdb holds only in-frame clones, not every one. The data contain some 130,000 clones, about 80% of them singletons. This TCR came from a middle-aged man in good health and CMV-seropositive. Sequencing was carried out using PBMCs. The chain joins TRBV18 to TRBJ1-5, with D perhaps TRBD1 (6 bases). The CDR3 loop is CASSQLDQGSNQPQHF. The DNA for the CDR3 is TGTGCCAGCTCCCAACTAGACCAGGGGAGCAATCAGCCCCAGCATTTT.